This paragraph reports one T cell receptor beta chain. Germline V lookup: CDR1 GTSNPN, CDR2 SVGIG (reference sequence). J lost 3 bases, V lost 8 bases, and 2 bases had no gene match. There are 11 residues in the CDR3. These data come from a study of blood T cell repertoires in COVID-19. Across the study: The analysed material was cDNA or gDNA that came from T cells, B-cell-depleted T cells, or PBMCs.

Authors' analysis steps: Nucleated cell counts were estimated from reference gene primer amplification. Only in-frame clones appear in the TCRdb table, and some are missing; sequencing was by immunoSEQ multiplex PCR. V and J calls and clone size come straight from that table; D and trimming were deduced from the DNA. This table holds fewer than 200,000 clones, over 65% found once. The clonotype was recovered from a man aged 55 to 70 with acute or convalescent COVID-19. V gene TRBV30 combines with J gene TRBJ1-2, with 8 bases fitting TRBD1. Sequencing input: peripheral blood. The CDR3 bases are TGTGCCGGGGGACAGGACTATGGCTACACCTTC. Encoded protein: CAGGQDYGYTF.